The clone carrying this TCR beta chain was found many times. These data come from a study of T cells after posttransplantation cyclophosphamide. Clones were read by immunoSEQ multiplex PCR, and TCRdb kept only the in-frame ones, dropping some. The record shows approximately 41,000 clones for this sample, with no singletons present. The germline gives CDR1 SGHDT, CDR2 YYEEEE. The trim removed 7 bases at V and 7 bases at J, leaving 11 bases unmatched. This CDR3 has 14 amino acids. Sequenced material: PBMCs. V is TRBV5-6 and J is TRBJ1-5, with 7 bases aligning to TRBD1. The sequence was collected from a man aged 50-60 years in good health, CMV-negative, and a related stem cell transplant donor. The CDR3 protein is CASLFQGVGQPQHF. CDR3 DNA sequence: TGTGCCAGCTTATTTCAGGGGGTGGGCCAGCCCCAGCATTTT.